The subject of this entry is one T cell receptor (beta chain). The sample belongs to a study of control samples from healthy donors and cancer patients. Sequencing used immunoSEQ multiplex PCR; TCRdb keeps in-frame clones, though not all of them. The sample lists under 450,000 clones; over 75% were seen once. Trimming stripped 6 bases from V and 3 bases from J, with 12 bases between. Germline CDR1 reads SNHLY; CDR2 reads FYNNEI. This CDR3 has 14 amino acids. The source material was PBMCs. The chain links TRBV2 to TRBJ1-5; a possible D gene is TRBD1 (6 bases). The source is a middle-aged man with head and neck cancer. This chain's CDR3 is CASSSYRVNQPQHF. In nucleotides, the CDR3 is TGTGCCAGCAGCTCCTACAGGGTCAATCAGCCCCAGCATTTT.